Listed below are T cell receptor beta chains from one sample, sequenced in a study of CD8 T cell repertoires and HIV-1 epitope variants. Their antigens remain unidentified. The table came from immunoSEQ multiplex PCR; TCRdb's copy has only in-frame clones and leaves some out. The sample has approximately 5,000 clones, 65% seen once; the top ten hold around 40%. Sequencing was carried out using cultured CD8+ T cells derived from PBMCs. The receptors were sampled from a male donor with HIV. CDR3s include the opening cysteine and the closing phenylalanine or tryptophan. Each record gives: J gene, D gene, clone size, V gene, CDR3 protein, CDR3 DNA. D genes are given only for firm matches. Clone size appears in some rows only: once, few, many, or a class for an expanded clone.

J: TRBJ1-1
D: -
size: -
V: TRBV28
CDR3: CASSRDGNTEAFF
DNA: TGTGCCAGCAGCAGGGACGGGAACACTGAAGCTTTCTTT

J: TRBJ1-2
D: TRBD1
size: once
V: TRBV11-2
CDR3: CASSNPGQGGYTF
DNA: TGTGCCAGCAGTAACCCGGGACAGGGCGGCTACACCTTC

J: TRBJ1-2
D: -
size: -
V: TRBV4-3
CDR3: CASSQDSGDPYGYTF
DNA: TGCGCCAGCAGCCAAGATAGCGGGGATCCCTATGGCTACACCTTC

J: TRBJ2-3
D: TRBD2
size: -
V: TRBV9
CDR3: CASSASGTSQTDTQYF
DNA: TGTGCCAGCAGCGCCTCCGGGACTAGTCAAACAGATACGCAGTATTTT

J: TRBJ2-7
D: -
size: few
V: TRBV7-9
CDR3: CASSSDPQPEQYF
DNA: TGTGCCAGCAGCTCGGACCCTCAGCCCGAGCAGTACTTC

J: TRBJ2-2
D: -
size: medium-sized
V: TRBV14
CDR3: CASRLEANTGELFF
DNA: TGTGCCAGCAGGCTAGAAGCGAACACCGGGGAGCTGTTTTTT

J: TRBJ1-5
D: -
size: -
V: TRBV6-5
CDR3: CASSYSSNQPQHF
DNA: TGTGCCAGCAGTTACTCTAGCAATCAGCCCCAGCATTTT

J: TRBJ1-2
D: -
size: -
V: TRBV7-9
CDR3: CASTFLGNYGYTF
DNA: TGTGCCAGCACCTTCCTCGGGAACTATGGCTACACCTTC

J: TRBJ2-2
D: -
size: -
V: TRBV5-6
CDR3: CASSLGRELFF
DNA: TGTGCCAGCAGCTTGGGCCGGGAGCTGTTTTTT

J: TRBJ1-5
D: -
size: -
V: TRBV10-2
CDR3: CASSESGDSNQPQHF
DNA: TGCGCCAGCAGTGAATCAGGGGATAGCAATCAGCCCCAGCATTTT

J: TRBJ2-7
D: -
size: -
V: TRBV6-1
CDR3: CASNPRTASYEQYF
DNA: TGTGCCAGCAATCCTAGGACAGCTTCCTACGAGCAGTACTTC

J: TRBJ2-5
D: TRBD2
size: -
V: TRBV27
CDR3: CASKASGGAETQYF
DNA: TGTGCCAGCAAAGCTAGCGGGGGGGCGGAGACCCAGTACTTC

J: TRBJ2-7
D: -
size: -
V: TRBV28
CDR3: CASSFRLAEGGTPIEQYF
DNA: TGTGCCAGCAGTTTCCGGCTAGCGGAAGGGGGTACTCCTATCGAGCAGTACTTC

J: TRBJ2-5
D: TRBD2
size: -
V: TRBV7-9
CDR3: CASSPSLGLAQETQYF
DNA: TGTGCCAGCAGCCCCTCTTTGGGACTAGCACAAGAGACCCAGTACTTC

J: TRBJ1-1
D: -
size: -
V: TRBV20-1
CDR3: CSANRAREAFF
DNA: TGCAGTGCTAACAGGGCGCGTGAAGCTTTCTTT

J: TRBJ2-7
D: -
size: -
V: TRBV28
CDR3: CASSFSRATANYEQYF
DNA: TGTGCCAGCAGTTTCTCCCGGGCGACAGCTAACTACGAGCAGTACTTC

J: TRBJ1-2
D: -
size: few
V: TRBV28
CDR3: CASSLPQSNYGYTF
DNA: TGTGCCAGCAGCTTGCCACAGTCTAACTATGGCTACACCTTC

J: TRBJ1-1
D: -
size: once
V: TRBV9
CDR3: CASSVVSDTEAFF
DNA: TGTGCCAGCAGCGTAGTTAGTGACACTGAAGCTTTCTTT